This TCR beta chain is from a study of cytomegalovirus exposure and HLA in healthy donors. Study-wide findings and caveats: Cytomegalovirus status was reportedly diagnosed by the classifier with high specificity and sensitivity. The finding came from a later analysis; first-cohort TCR clusters tended to co-occur in the 130 or so validation repertoires. In vitro, a few CMV-associated chains proved specific for CMV antigens.

Germline V lookup: CDR1 MNHEY, CDR2 SVGAGI. The CDR3 runs to 15 residues. V was clipped by 5 bases and J by 7 bases; unmatched bases: 10. This clone was seen a single time. No antigen is known for it. Measured with immunoSEQ multiplex PCR; TCRdb has only the in-frame clones, and not every one. The sample contains tens of thousands of clones, around 90% of which appear only once. The TCR comes from a man aged 18 to 35 in good health and CMV-seronegative. Sequencing used PBMCs. The genes are TRBV6-5 and TRBJ2-5, with 10 bases lining up with TRBD2. The CDR3: CASSVTSGAGGTQYF. CDR3 bases: TGTGCCAGCAGTGTCACTAGCGGGGCTGGGGGGACCCAGTACTTC.